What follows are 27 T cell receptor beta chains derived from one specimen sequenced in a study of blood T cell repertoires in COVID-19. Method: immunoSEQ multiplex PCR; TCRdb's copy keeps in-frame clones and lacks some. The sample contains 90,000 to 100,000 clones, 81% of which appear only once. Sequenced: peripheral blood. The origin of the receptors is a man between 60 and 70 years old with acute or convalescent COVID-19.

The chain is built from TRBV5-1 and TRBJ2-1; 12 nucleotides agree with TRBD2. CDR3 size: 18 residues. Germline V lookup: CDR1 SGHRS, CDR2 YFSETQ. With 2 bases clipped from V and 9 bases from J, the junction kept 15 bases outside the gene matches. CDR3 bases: TGCGCCAGCAGCTTTGCCCCCCCTCGACTAGCGGGAGTCTCTGAGCAGTTCTTC. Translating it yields CASSFAPPRLAGVSEQFF.

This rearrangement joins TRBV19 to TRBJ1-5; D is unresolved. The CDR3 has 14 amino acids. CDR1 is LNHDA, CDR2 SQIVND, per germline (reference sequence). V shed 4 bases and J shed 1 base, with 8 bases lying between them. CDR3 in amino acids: CASSKFRSNQPQHF. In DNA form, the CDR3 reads TGTGCCAGTAGTAAGTTTCGGAGCAATCAGCCCCAGCATTTT.

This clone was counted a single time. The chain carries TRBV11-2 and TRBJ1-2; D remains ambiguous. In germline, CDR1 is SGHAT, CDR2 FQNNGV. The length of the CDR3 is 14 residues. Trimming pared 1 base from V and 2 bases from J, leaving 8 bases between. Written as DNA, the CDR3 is TGTGCCAGCAGCTTAGTGGGCAGGAACTATGGCTACACCTTC. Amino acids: CASSLVGRNYGYTF. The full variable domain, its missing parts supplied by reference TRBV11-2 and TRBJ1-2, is EAGVAQSPRYKIIEKRQSVAFWCNPISGHATLYWYQQILGQGPKLLIQFQNNGVVDDSQLPKDRFSAERLKGVDSTLKIQPAKLEDSAVYLCASSLVGRNYGYTFGSGTRLTVV.

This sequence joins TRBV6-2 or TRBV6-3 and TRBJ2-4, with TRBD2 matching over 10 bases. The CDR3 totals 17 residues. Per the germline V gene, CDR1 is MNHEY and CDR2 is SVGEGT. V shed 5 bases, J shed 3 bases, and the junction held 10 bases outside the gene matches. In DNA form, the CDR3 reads TGTGCCAGCAGTCCCCCACTAGCGGGGCTTGTCAAAAACATTCAGTACTTC. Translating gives CASSPPLAGLVKNIQYF.

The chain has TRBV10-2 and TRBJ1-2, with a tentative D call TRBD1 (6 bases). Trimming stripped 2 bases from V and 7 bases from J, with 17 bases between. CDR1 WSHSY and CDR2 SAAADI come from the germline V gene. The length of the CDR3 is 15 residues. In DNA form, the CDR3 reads TGCGCCAGCAGTGAGGTTGCCCAGGGGATAGGTGGCTACACCTTC. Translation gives CASSEVAQGIGGYTF.

The CDR3 sequence: CASSEYQRERNEQFF. The CDR3 DNA follows: TGTGCCAGCAGTGAATACCAGCGGGAAAGAAATGAGCAGTTCTTC. V and J are TRBV25-1 and TRBJ2-1; 7 nucleotides match TRBD2. The CDR3 sequence is 15 residues long. Trimming took 0 bases from V and 7 from J; bases not matched to a gene: 6. CDR1 MGHDK and CDR2 SYGVNS come from the germline V gene.

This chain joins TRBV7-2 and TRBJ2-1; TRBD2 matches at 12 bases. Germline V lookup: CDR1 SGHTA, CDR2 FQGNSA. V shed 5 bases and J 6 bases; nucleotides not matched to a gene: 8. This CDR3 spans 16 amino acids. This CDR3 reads CASSARLAGVLNEQFF. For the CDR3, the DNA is TGTGCCAGCAGCGCCCGACTAGCGGGAGTTCTCAATGAGCAGTTCTTC. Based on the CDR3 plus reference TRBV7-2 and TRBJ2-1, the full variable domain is GAGVSQSPSNKVTEKGKDVELRCDPISGHTALYWYRQSLGQGLEFLIYFQGNSAPDKSGLPSDRFSAERTGGSVSTLTIQRTQQEDSAVYLCASSARLAGVLNEQFFGPGTRLTVL.

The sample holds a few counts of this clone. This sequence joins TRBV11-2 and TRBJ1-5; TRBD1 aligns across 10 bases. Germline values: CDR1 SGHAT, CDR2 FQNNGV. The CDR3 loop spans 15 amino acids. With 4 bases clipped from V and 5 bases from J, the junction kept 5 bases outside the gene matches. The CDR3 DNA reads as TGTGCCAGCAGCTCCGGGGACAGGGGTTATCAGCCCCAGCATTTT. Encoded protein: CASSSGDRGYQPQHF.

The CDR3 reads CASSFASRGTGGGRTF. DNA of the CDR3: TGTGCCAGCAGTTTCGCTTCTCGGGGGACAGGGGGTGGCCGTACCTTC. The rearrangement uses TRBV28 and TRBJ1-2, with TRBD1 identical over 11 bases. The CDR3 runs 16 residues. Looked up from germline, CDR1 is MDHEN and CDR2 is SYDVKM. Trimming removed 3 bases from V and 14 bases from J; junction bases left unmatched: 17.

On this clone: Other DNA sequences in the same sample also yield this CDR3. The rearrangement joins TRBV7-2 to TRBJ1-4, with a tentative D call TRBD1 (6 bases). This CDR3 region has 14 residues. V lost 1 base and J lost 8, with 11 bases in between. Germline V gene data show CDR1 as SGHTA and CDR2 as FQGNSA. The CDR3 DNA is TGTGCCAGCAGCTTAGACTGGGGGCGCGAAAAACTGTTTTTT. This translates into CASSLDWGREKLFF.

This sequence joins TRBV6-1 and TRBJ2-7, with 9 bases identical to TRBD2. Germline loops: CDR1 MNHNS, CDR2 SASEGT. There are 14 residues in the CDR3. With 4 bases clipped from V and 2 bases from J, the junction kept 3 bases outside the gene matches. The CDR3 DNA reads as TGTGCCAGCAGTGTAGCGGGAGTAACCTACGAGCAGTACTTC. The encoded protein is CASSVAGVTYEQYF.

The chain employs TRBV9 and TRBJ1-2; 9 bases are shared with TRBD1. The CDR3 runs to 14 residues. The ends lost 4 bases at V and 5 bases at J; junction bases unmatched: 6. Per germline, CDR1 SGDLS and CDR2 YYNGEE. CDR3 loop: CASSPGTGRYGYTF. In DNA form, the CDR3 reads TGTGCCAGCAGCCCCGGGACAGGGCGTTATGGCTACACCTTC.

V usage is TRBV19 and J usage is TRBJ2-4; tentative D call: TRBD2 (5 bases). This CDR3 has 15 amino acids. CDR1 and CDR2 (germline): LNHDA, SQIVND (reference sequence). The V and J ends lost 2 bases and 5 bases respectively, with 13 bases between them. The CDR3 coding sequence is TGTGCCAGTAGTATACGGGCCGGGGTGGAAAACATTCAGTACTTC. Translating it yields CASSIRAGVENIQYF.

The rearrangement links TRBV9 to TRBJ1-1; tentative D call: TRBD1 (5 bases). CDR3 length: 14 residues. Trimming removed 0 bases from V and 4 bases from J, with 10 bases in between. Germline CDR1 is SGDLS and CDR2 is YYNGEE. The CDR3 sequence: CASSVVSGSTEAFF. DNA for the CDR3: TGTGCCAGCAGCGTAGTTTCAGGGTCCACTGAAGCTTTCTTT.

Here the CDR3 reads CASSLFTTNEQFF. In DNA, the CDR3 is TGTGCCAGCAGTTTATTTACTACCAATGAGCAGTTCTTC. V gene TRBV27 combines with J gene TRBJ2-1; the D is unclear. The V and J ends lost 1 base and 6 bases respectively, with 7 bases between them. The CDR3 runs to 13 residues. From germline, CDR1 is MNHEY and CDR2 SMNVEV (reference sequence).

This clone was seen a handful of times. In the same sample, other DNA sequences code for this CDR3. The CDR3, as DNA: TGTGCCAGCAGCTTAGGGGGACAGGGCCGGGATGAGCAGTTCTTC. Protein sequence: CASSLGGQGRDEQFF. The chain recombines TRBV7-8 with TRBJ2-1; 9 bases match TRBD1. This CDR3 is 15 amino acids long. CDR1 SGHVS and CDR2 FQNEAQ come from the germline V gene. The trim removed 1 base at V and 8 bases at J, leaving 6 bases unmatched.

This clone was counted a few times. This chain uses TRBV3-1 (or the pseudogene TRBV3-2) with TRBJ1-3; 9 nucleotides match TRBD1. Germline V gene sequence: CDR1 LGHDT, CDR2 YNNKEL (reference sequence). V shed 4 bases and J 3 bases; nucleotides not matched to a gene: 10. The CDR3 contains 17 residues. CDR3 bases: TGTGCCAGCAGCCCCGGCCCGGGACAGGGAAGTGGAAACACCATATATTTT. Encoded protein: CASSPGPGQGSGNTIYF.

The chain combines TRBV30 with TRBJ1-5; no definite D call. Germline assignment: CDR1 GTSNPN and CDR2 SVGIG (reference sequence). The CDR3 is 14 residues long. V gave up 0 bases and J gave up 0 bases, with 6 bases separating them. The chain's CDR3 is CAWSVASSNQPQHF. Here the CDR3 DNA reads TGTGCCTGGAGTGTGGCAAGTAGCAATCAGCCCCAGCATTTT.

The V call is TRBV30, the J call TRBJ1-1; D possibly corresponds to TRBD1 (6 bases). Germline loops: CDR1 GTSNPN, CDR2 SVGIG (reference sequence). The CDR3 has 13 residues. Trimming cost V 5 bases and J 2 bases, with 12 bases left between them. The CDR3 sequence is CAWSWTANTEAFF. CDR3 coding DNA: TGTGCCTGGTCTTGGACAGCTAACACTGAAGCTTTCTTT.

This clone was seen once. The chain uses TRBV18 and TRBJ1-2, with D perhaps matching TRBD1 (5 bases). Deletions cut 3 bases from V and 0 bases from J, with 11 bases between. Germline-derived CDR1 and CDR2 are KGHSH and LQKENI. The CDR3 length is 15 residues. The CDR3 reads CASSPLQATNYGYTF. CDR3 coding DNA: TGTGCCAGCTCACCGTTACAGGCTACTAACTATGGCTACACCTTC. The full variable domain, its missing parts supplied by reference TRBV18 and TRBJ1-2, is NAGVMQNPRHLVRRRGQEARLRCSPMKGHSHVYWYRQLPEEGLKFMVYLQKENIIDESGMPKERFSAEFPKEGPSILRIQQVVRGDSAAYFCASSPLQATNYGYTFGSGTRLTVV.

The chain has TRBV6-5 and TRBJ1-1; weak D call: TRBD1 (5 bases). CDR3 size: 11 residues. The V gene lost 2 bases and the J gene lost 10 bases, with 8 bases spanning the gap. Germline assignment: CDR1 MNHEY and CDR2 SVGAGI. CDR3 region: CASSYAGRAFF. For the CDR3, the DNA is TGTGCCAGCAGTTACGCGGGGCGAGCTTTCTTT.

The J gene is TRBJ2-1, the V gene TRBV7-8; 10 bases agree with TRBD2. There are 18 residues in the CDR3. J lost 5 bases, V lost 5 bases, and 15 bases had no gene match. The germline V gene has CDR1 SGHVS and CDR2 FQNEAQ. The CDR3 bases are TGTGCCAGCAGCACCAGGACCCCGCTAGCGGGAGCCGACAATGAGCAGTTCTTC. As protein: CASSTRTPLAGADNEQFF.

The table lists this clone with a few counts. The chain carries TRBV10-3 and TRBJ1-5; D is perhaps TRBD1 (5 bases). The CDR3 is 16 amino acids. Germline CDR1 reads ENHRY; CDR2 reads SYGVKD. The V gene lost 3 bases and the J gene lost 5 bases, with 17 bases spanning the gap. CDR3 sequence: CAISDRGGGDHQPQHF. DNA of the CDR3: TGTGCCATCAGTGATCGTGGTGGAGGGGATCATCAGCCCCAGCATTTT.

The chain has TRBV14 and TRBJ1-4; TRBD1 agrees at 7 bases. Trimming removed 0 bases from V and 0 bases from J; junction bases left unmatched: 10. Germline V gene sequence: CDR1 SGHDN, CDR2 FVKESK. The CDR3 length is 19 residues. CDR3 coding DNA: TGTGCCAGCAGCCAAGATAGGGGGCACCCAGGGGCAACTAATGAAAAACTGTTTTTT. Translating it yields CASSQDRGHPGATNEKLFF.

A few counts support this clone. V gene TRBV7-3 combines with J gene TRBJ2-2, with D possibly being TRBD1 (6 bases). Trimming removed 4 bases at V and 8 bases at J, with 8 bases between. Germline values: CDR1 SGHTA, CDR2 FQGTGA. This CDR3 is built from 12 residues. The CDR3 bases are TGTGCCAGCAGCTCCGGACAGGGGGAGCTGTTTTTT. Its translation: CASSSGQGELFF. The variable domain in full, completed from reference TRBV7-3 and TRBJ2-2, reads GAGVSQTPSNKVTEKGKYVELRCDPISGHTALYWYRQSLGQGPEFLIYFQGTGAADDSGLPNDRFFAVRPEGSVSTLKIQRTERGDSAVYLCASSSGQGELFFGEGSRLTVL.

CDR3 residues: CASSLMQGGSPLHF. The CDR3 nucleotides are TGTGCCAGCAGCTTAATGCAGGGGGGATCACCCCTCCACTTT. The gene calls are TRBV9 and TRBJ1-6; 7 bases are shared with TRBD1. Germline loops: CDR1 SGDLS, CDR2 YYNGEE. This CDR3 comprises 14 residues. J was trimmed by 10 bases and V by 4 bases; bases with no gene match: 8.

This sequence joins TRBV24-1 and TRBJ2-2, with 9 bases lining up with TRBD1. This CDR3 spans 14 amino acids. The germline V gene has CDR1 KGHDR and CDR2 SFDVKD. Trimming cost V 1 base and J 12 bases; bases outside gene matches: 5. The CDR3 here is CATSDFRTGEKLFF. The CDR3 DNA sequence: TGTGCCACCAGTGATTTCCGGACAGGGGAGAAGCTGTTTTTT.